This T cell receptor beta chain was recovered during a study of cytomegalovirus exposure and HLA in healthy donors. Study-wide context: Falling in the Caucasian-associated ancestry cluster were about 83% of under 450 genotyped donors. Whole-study findings and limits: Later, an analysis showed that TCR beta chains associated with HLA were more clonally expanded than others that were equally common.

About this clone: The antigen is undetermined.

The CDR3 covers 14 residues. Germline CDR1 and CDR2: SQVTM and ANQGSEA. Trimming took 6 bases from V and 1 from J; bases not matched to a gene: 4. The PCR ran on 60 Vbeta and 13 Jbeta primers. Using immunoSEQ multiplex PCR, the repertoire was profiled, and TCRdb retains in-frame clones only, with some absent. The profile covers approximately 72,000 clones, with roughly 79% appearing a single time and around 5.4% taken by the ten largest. Specimen: PBMCs. The V gene is TRBV29-1, the J gene TRBJ2-7, with 12 bases fitting TRBD2. This TCR derives from a male donor in good health and CMV-seropositive. CDR3 nucleotides: TGCAGCGTACCGACTAGCGGGGGATCCTACGAGCAGTACTTC. Protein: CSVPTSGGSYEQYF.